A single sample is the source of the 24 T cell receptor beta chains below, sequenced in a study of Graves' ophthalmopathy and Graves' hyperthyroidism. Scientists amplified the TCR beta CDR3 regions from RNA transcripts. First-round RT-PCR employed HTBI primers, with a second-round multiplex PCR after it. TCRdb itself ran the multiplex PCR reads through MiXCR, one entry per CDR3 protein. The sample contains around 400,000 distinct CDR3 sequences, more than 20% of which appear only once. Sequences were obtained from peripheral blood. Receptors were obtained from a woman between 18 and 30 years old with stable Graves' hyperthyroidism.

A few counts support this clonotype. V gene TRBV6-1 combines with J gene TRBJ1-5; D gene ambiguous. This CDR3 is built from 15 residues. With 6 bases removed from V and 7 bases from J, the gap between germline ends came to 19 bases. Germline CDR1 reads MNHNS; CDR2 reads SASEGT. In nucleotides, the CDR3 is TGTGCCAGCAGACCTAGTCGGTCTGGTGGCCAGCCCCAGCATTTT. It specifies CASRPSRSGGQPQHF.

In its sample, this clonotype was seen many times. The chain combines TRBV10-3 with TRBJ2-4, with TRBD2 matching over 8 bases. With 2 bases clipped from V and 4 bases from J, the junction kept 7 bases outside the gene matches. Germline V gives CDR1 ENHRY, CDR2 SYGVKD. This CDR3 has 16 residues. This CDR3 is CAISEAKAGEKNIQYF. The CDR3 region has the DNA TGTGCCATCAGTGAGGCCAAAGCGGGAGAGAAAAACATTCAGTACTTC.

At least ten counts were recorded for this clonotype. The chain joins TRBV11-2 to TRBJ2-4; 9 nucleotides line up with TRBD2. The CDR3 length is 19 residues. Trimming at V came to 5 bases and at J to 0 bases, leaving 14 bases not matched to a gene. Germline assignment: CDR1 SGHAT and CDR2 FQNNGV. CDR3 coding DNA: TGTGCCAGCAGCCCAGGGACTAGCTATGGGGTGCGAGCCAAAAACATTCAGTACTTC. This gives the protein CASSPGTSYGVRAKNIQYF.

This chain connects TRBV2 to TRBJ2-7; possibly TRBD1 for D (6 bases). The V gene's germline CDR1 is SNHLY and CDR2 FYNNEI. V was cut by 6 bases and J by 3 bases, with 21 bases left in between. This CDR3 has 16 amino acids. CDR3 residues: CASRETPGALDYEQYF. In DNA form, the CDR3 reads TGTGCCAGCAGGGAAACCCCAGGGGCGTTGGACTACGAGCAGTACTTC.

This clonotype was seen ten or more times. V is TRBV4-1 and J is TRBJ2-7; possibly TRBD2 for D (6 bases). V dropped 5 bases and J dropped 1 base, with 18 bases sitting between them. The CDR3 extends over 16 amino acids. Germline V gives CDR1 MGHRA, CDR2 YSYEKL. The CDR3 reads CASSDFRGRGSYEQYF. CDR3 DNA: TGCGCCAGCAGCGACTTCCGCGGGCGGGGATCCTACGAGCAGTACTTC.

This clonotype was seen ten or more times. The chain carries TRBV2 and TRBJ1-2; 10 bases are shared with TRBD1. The germline CDR1 and CDR2 sequences are SNHLY and FYNNEI. V trimming: 9 bases; J trimming: 9 bases; junction bases outside the gene matches: 10. This CDR3 contains 13 residues. The CDR3 DNA follows: TGTGCCAGGCGAGGGGACAGGGGTACTCGCTACACCTTC. As protein: CARRGDRGTRYTF. Full variable domain (missing parts from reference TRBV2 and TRBJ1-2): EPEVTQTPSHQVTQMGQEVILRCVPISNHLYFYWYRQILGQKVEFLVSFYNNEISEKSEIFDDQFSVERPDGSNFTLKIRSTKLEDSAMYFCARRGDRGTRYTFGSGTRLTVV.

This clonotype showed up many times. This rearrangement joins TRBV7-9 to TRBJ2-7; 10 bases align to TRBD2. This CDR3 has 14 residues. The V gene end was trimmed by 8 bases and the J gene end by 3 bases; junction bases not matched to a gene: 7. The germline V gene encodes CDR1 SEHNR and CDR2 FQNEAQ (reference sequence). The CDR3 DNA sequence: TGTGCCAGCGCCCAGGGACTAGCGCACTACGAGCAGTACTTC. It encodes CASAQGLAHYEQYF.

This clonotype was detected many times. The rearrangement links TRBV5-1 to TRBJ2-4, with TRBD2 identical over 9 bases. The CDR3 consists of 14 residues. CDR1 is SGHRS and CDR2 is YFSETQ in the germline V gene. The junction had 3 bases not matched to a gene; V was cut back by 4 bases and J by 4 bases. The CDR3, as DNA: TGCGCCAGCAGCGTGCGGGAGGGGAAAAACATTCAGTACTTC. Amino acids: CASSVREGKNIQYF.

This clonotype was counted at least ten times. The rearrangement links TRBV28 to TRBJ2-7, with D tentatively TRBD1 or TRBD2 (5 bases each). The CDR3 covers 13 residues. Germline assignment: CDR1 MDHEN and CDR2 SYDVKM. V was clipped by 5 bases and J by 9 bases, with 17 bases between them. The CDR3 region is CASSTGTPNGQYF. The CDR3 DNA is TGTGCCAGCAGTACCGGGACCCCTAACGGGCAGTACTTC.

This clonotype was observed at least ten times. The CDR3 DNA is TGTGCCACCAGTGTGGGACTAAGCCTCCAGAACTCTGGAAACACCATATATTTT. This sequence encodes CATSVGLSLQNSGNTIYF. The chain joins TRBV24-1 to TRBJ1-3, with D tentatively TRBD1 (5 bases). Germline CDR1 and CDR2: KGHDR and SFDVKD. V was shortened by 5 bases and J by 0 bases, with 19 bases between the two germline ends. This CDR3 contains 18 residues.

This chain joins TRBV6-2 or TRBV6-3 and TRBJ1-2; the match to TRBD1 covers 7 bases. The V gene end was trimmed by 6 bases and the J gene end by 0 bases; junction bases not matched to a gene: 7. This CDR3 comprises 15 residues. From germline, CDR1 is MNHEY and CDR2 SVGEGT. The CDR3 DNA sequence: TGTGCCAGCAGAGCGACAGGGTACGCTAACTATGGCTACACCTTC. This gives the protein CASRATGYANYGYTF.

In its sample, this clonotype was seen many times. V gene TRBV6-1 combines with J gene TRBJ1-3; D gene uncertain. The CDR3 runs to 16 residues. CDR1 and CDR2 (germline): MNHNS, SASEGT. With 1 base removed from V and 0 bases from J, the gap between germline ends came to 10 bases. The chain's CDR3 is CASSEDSLSSGNTIYF. In DNA, the CDR3 is TGTGCCAGCAGTGAAGACTCCCTGAGCTCTGGAAACACCATATATTTT.

This clonotype came up many times. The CDR3 DNA is TGTGCCAGCAGCCAACTAGCGGGAGTAGTAGAAGAGACCCAGTACTTC. Its translation is CASSQLAGVVEETQYF. The V and J genes are TRBV14 and TRBJ2-5; 10 nucleotides match TRBD2. V trimming: 2 bases; J trimming: 3 bases; junction bases outside the gene matches: 6. Germline lookup yields CDR1 SGHDN and CDR2 FVKESK. The CDR3 length is 16 residues.

Ten or more counts support this clonotype. The chain uses TRBV30 and TRBJ1-2, with D unresolved. CDR3 length equals 12 residues. Germline CDR1 and CDR2: GTSNPN and SVGIG (reference sequence). V was trimmed by 0 bases and J by 7 bases, leaving 9 bases between them. The CDR3 here is CAWSVGGAGYTF. The CDR3 DNA is TGTGCCTGGAGTGTAGGTGGAGCTGGCTACACCTTC.

This clonotype was seen at least ten times. The chain recombines TRBV13 with TRBJ2-5; 7 nucleotides agree with TRBD2. This CDR3 region has 15 residues. Germline-derived CDR1 and CDR2 are PRHDT and FYEKMQ (reference sequence). Unmatched junction bases numbered 7, after V lost 5 bases and J lost 1 base. The CDR3 loop is CASSTKGTTQETQYF. Here the CDR3 DNA reads TGTGCCAGCAGCACAAAGGGGACTACCCAAGAGACCCAGTACTTC.

This clonotype showed up many times. The chain joins TRBV10-2 to TRBJ1-3, with D maybe TRBD1 (5 bases). Deletions cut 4 bases from V and 0 bases from J, with 13 bases between. In germline, CDR1 is WSHSY, CDR2 SAAADI. The CDR3 sequence is 16 residues long. The CDR3 here is CASSGPPGVSGNTIYF. The CDR3 DNA sequence: TGCGCCAGCAGTGGGCCCCCGGGGGTCTCTGGAAACACCATATATTTT.

This clonotype came up many times. The V gene is TRBV28, the J gene TRBJ1-1; a possible D gene is TRBD1 (5 bases). V was clipped by 8 bases and J by 7 bases, with 17 bases between them. CDR3 length: 13 residues. Germline lookup yields CDR1 MDHEN and CDR2 SYDVKM. The CDR3 bases are TGTGCCAGCTTCAAAATTTGGGGGAATGAAGCTTTCTTT. Translating gives CASFKIWGNEAFF.

This clonotype was recorded at least ten times. This sequence joins TRBV20-1 and TRBJ2-5, with D perhaps TRBD2 (6 bases). The CDR3 consists of 13 residues. V was clipped by 4 bases and J by 4 bases, with 13 bases between them. In germline, CDR1 is DFQATT, CDR2 SNEGSKA (reference sequence). The chain's CDR3 is CSAITGGAETQYF. CDR3 DNA sequence: TGCAGTGCTATAACAGGAGGGGCAGAGACCCAGTACTTC.

In its sample, this clonotype was seen many times. This chain connects TRBV5-1 to TRBJ1-1, with 8 bases identical to TRBD1. Germline assignment: CDR1 SGHRS and CDR2 YFSETQ. V shed 1 base and J 5 bases; nucleotides not matched to a gene: 7. CDR3 size: 15 residues. For the CDR3, the DNA is TGCGCCAGCAGCTTGTACTCGACAGGGGAGACTGAAGCTTTCTTT. It yields the protein CASSLYSTGETEAFF.

V gene TRBV18 combines with J gene TRBJ1-5, with TRBD1 as a possible D gene (6 bases). CDR1 and CDR2 from the germline V gene are KGHSH and LQKENI. V was clipped by 2 bases and J by 4 bases, with 18 bases between them. The CDR3 totals 17 residues. The CDR3 sequence: CASSPAAQGHLNQPQHF. For the CDR3, the DNA is TGTGCCAGCTCACCAGCTGCGCAGGGACACCTAAATCAGCCCCAGCATTTT.

The sample holds many counts of this clonotype. The chain recombines TRBV4-3 with TRBJ2-7; D is possibly TRBD2 (5 bases). Looked up from germline, CDR1 is LGHNA and CDR2 is YSLEER. Trimming took 0 bases from V and 2 from J, leaving 8 bases between them. The CDR3 is 14 amino acids. CDR3 protein: CASSQDQRAYEQYF. The DNA for the CDR3 is TGCGCCAGCAGCCAAGATCAGAGGGCCTACGAGCAGTACTTC.

This clonotype was found many times. The rearrangement links TRBV3-1 to TRBJ1-3, with a possible D match to TRBD1 (6 bases). The germline V and J ends were trimmed by 5 bases and 4 bases, with 15 bases remaining between them. This CDR3 comprises 15 residues. From germline, CDR1 is LGHDT and CDR2 YNNKEL (reference sequence). This chain's CDR3 is CASSAPGTRGNTIYF. DNA of the CDR3: TGTGCCAGCAGCGCTCCCGGGACAAGAGGAAACACCATATATTTT.

This clonotype was found many times. The genes are TRBV14 and TRBJ2-5, with D possibly TRBD1 on 5 matching bases. Germline V gene sequence: CDR1 SGHDN, CDR2 FVKESK. The CDR3 is 13 residues long. V was shortened by 3 bases and J by 3 bases, with 8 bases between the two germline ends. The CDR3 DNA reads TGTGCCAGCAGCCACATGGACAAAGAGACCCAGTACTTC. It encodes CASSHMDKETQYF.

This clonotype was seen repeatedly, ten times or more. The CDR3 DNA follows: TGTGCCAGATCGGGACAGAGCACTGAAGCTTTCTTT. The encoded protein is CARSGQSTEAFF. The V and J genes are TRBV27 and TRBJ1-1, with TRBD1 matching 7 bases. The CDR3 has 12 residues. Trimming took 9 bases from V and 4 from J; bases not matched to a gene: 5. Germline-derived CDR1 and CDR2 are MNHEY and SMNVEV (reference sequence).